These T cell receptor beta chains were read from a single sample in a study of blood T cell repertoires in COVID-19. Repertoires were generated with immunoSEQ multiplex PCR, while TCRdb's copy carries only in-frame clones and drops some. Of about 35,000 clones in the sample, more than 80% are singletons; the top ten hold 35% to 50%. Sequencing input: peripheral blood. These TCRs come from a man aged 60 to 75 with active or convalescent COVID-19. The CDR3 runs from the conserved cysteine through the conserved F or W. D genes are given only for firm matches. The size of a clone is reported for some rows only, either as once, few or many, or as a class for expanded clones.

cdr3_nt cdr3_aa d_call v_call clone_size j_call
TGTGCCAGCAGTACCCCTCCCGGGAGCGGATCGCACTATGGCTACACCTTC CASSTPPGSGSHYGYTF - TRBV6-2/TRBV6-3 - TRBJ1-2
TGTGCCAGCAGCTTAATCACTAGCGGGGGGGAGCAGTTCTTC CASSLITSGGEQFF TRBD2 TRBV7-8 - TRBJ2-1
TGTGCCAGCAGTTTCTCCTCAGATACGCAGTATTTT CASSFSSDTQYF - TRBV12-3/TRBV12-4 - TRBJ2-3
TGCGCCAGCAGCTTCAGGGTCACCGGGGAGCTGTTTTTT CASSFRVTGELFF - TRBV5-1 - TRBJ2-2
TGTGCCAGCGGCGGGCTCAGAAACACCATATATTTT CASGGLRNTIYF - TRBV12-3/TRBV12-4 - TRBJ1-3
TGTGCCAGTAGTCCCTCCGGACTAGCGGGAGGTGGTGAGCAGTTCTTC CASSPSGLAGGGEQFF TRBD2 TRBV19 - TRBJ2-1
TGTGCCAGCAGGATTAACAGGGACTATGGCTACACCTTC CASRINRDYGYTF - TRBV6-5 - TRBJ1-2
TGTGCCAGCAGCTTAGTGACTAGCGGGCGCACAGATACGCAGTATTTT CASSLVTSGRTDTQYF TRBD2 TRBV11-1 once TRBJ2-3
TGTGCCAGCAGCGGCCCGAGGGCTGAAGCTTTCTTT CASSGPRAEAFF - TRBV7-9 - TRBJ1-1
TGTGCCAGCAGTGAATTGGGCGGGCTGAACACTGAAGCTTTCTTT CASSELGGLNTEAFF - TRBV25-1 - TRBJ1-1
TGTGCCTGGAGTTCCCAGGGCGTCTATGGCTACACCTTC CAWSSQGVYGYTF - TRBV30 - TRBJ1-2
TGTGCCAGCAGTTATACCACTAGCGGAAACAATGAGCAGTTCTTC CASSYTTSGNNEQFF TRBD2 TRBV6-2/TRBV6-3 once TRBJ2-1
TGTGCCAGCAGCCACCGCAGTAGCTCGGCTAGCAATCAGCCCCAGCATTTT CASSHRSSSASNQPQHF - TRBV5-6 - TRBJ1-5
TGTGCCATCGGGACAGGGGCAGATACGCAGTATTTT CAIGTGADTQYF TRBD1 TRBV7-7 - TRBJ2-3
TGTGCCACCAGCAGAGATACCGGGGGATCAGATACGCAGTATTTT CATSRDTGGSDTQYF - TRBV15 once TRBJ2-3
TGCGCCAGCAGCCAACGCGAGACGGGGAACACTGAAGCTTTCTTT CASSQRETGNTEAFF - TRBV4-1 few TRBJ1-1
TGTGCCAGCAGTCAAGGGCAGGGTCCCTATGGCTACACCTTC CASSQGQGPYGYTF - TRBV7-9 - TRBJ1-2
TGTGCCAGCAGCCCTATAGCGAGCACAGATACGCAGTATTTT CASSPIASTDTQYF - TRBV11-2 - TRBJ2-3
TGTGCCAGCAGAGCGGGATCGAGCTCCTATAATTCACCCCTCCACTTT CASRAGSSSYNSPLHF - TRBV2 - TRBJ1-6
TGTGCCAGCAGTGCTTCGGGCAGGGGTGGATCCTATAATTCACCCCTCCACTTT CASSASGRGGSYNSPLHF - TRBV6-1 - TRBJ1-6
TGTGCCAGTAGTATAGGGCGGACTAGCGGGAGGGCCAGGAATGAGCAGTTCTTC CASSIGRTSGRARNEQFF TRBD2 TRBV19 once TRBJ2-1
TGTGCCAGCTCACCAAACAGGGAGCGTGGCTACACCTTC CASSPNRERGYTF - TRBV18 - TRBJ1-2
TGTGCCAGCAGCTGGGGGACAGGGGGCGCCTCTGGGGCCAACGTCCTGACTTTC CASSWGTGGASGANVLTF TRBD1 TRBV7-9 - TRBJ2-6
TGTGCCAGCAGCGGTGCCTCGACAGGAGTCACTGAAGCTTTCTTT CASSGASTGVTEAFF - TRBV28 - TRBJ1-1
TGTGCCAGCAGCCTCACCCGAGGGGAAAAACTGTTTTTT CASSLTRGEKLFF - TRBV11-3 - TRBJ1-4
TGTGCCAGCAGTTACGTAGGAAACAGGGGGAATTCACCCCTCCACTTT CASSYVGNRGNSPLHF TRBD1 TRBV6-5 - TRBJ1-6
TGTGCCACCCGTGCAGGTACCGCGGGGGATACGCAGTATTTT CATRAGTAGDTQYF - TRBV18 - TRBJ2-3
TGTGCCAGCAGCTCCCAGGGTCGGGAGACCCAGTACTTC CASSSQGRETQYF - TRBV5-4 few TRBJ2-5
TGCGCCAGCAGGACGAACGCCGGGACAGGACGCTCCTATAATTCACCCCTCCACTTT CASRTNAGTGRSYNSPLHF TRBD1 TRBV10-2 - TRBJ1-6
TGTGCCAGCAGCCCCGTACGAGCTTTGAGCAACTATGCGCAGTATTTT CASSPVRALSNYAQYF - TRBV27 - TRBJ2-3
TGTGCCAGCAGAATCTGGCAGGGAGGTAACTATGGCTACACCTTC CASRIWQGGNYGYTF - TRBV6-5 few TRBJ1-2
TGTGCCAGCAGTGGCTTGGAGGGGGCGGGCACAGATACGCAGTATTTT CASSGLEGAGTDTQYF - TRBV27 - TRBJ2-3
TGTGCCAGCCGGGAGACTAGCGGGAGTCTTATAACCGGGGAGCTGTTTTTT CASRETSGSLITGELFF TRBD2 TRBV27 - TRBJ2-2
TGTGCCACCAGCAGAGTCTCTAGCGGAACCTTCTCCTACAATGAGCAGTTCTTC CATSRVSSGTFSYNEQFF TRBD2 TRBV15 few TRBJ2-1
TGTGCCAGCAGCCCCGGGGGTAGCGGCTCCAAAGTAGAGACCCAGTACTTC CASSPGGSGSKVETQYF - TRBV4-2 - TRBJ2-5
TGCGCCAGCAGCAGCCGGGCCGGGGTGAACACTGAAGCTTTCTTT CASSSRAGVNTEAFF - TRBV5-1 medium-sized TRBJ1-1
TGTGCCAGCAGCCGTACAGGGTTCACAGATACGCAGTATTTT CASSRTGFTDTQYF - TRBV6-6 - TRBJ2-3
TGTGCCAGCAGCCCCAGCGGGAGGGCCTACAATGAGCAGTTCTTC CASSPSGRAYNEQFF TRBD2 TRBV11-3 - TRBJ2-1
TGTGCCAGTAGTTCGAAGGACAGCAACTATCAGCCCCAGCATTTT CASSSKDSNYQPQHF - TRBV19 - TRBJ1-5
TGCAGTTCTCGTCTAGCAGATACGCAGTATTTT CSSRLADTQYF - TRBV29-1 - TRBJ2-3
TGTGCCAGCAGCCCCGGGGCCTACAATGAGCAGTTCTTC CASSPGAYNEQFF - TRBV11-3 - TRBJ2-1
TGCGCCAGCAGCTTGGAAAGGAGCGGTAGGTGGAATGAGCAGTTCTTC CASSLERSGRWNEQFF - TRBV5-1 - TRBJ2-1
TGCAGCGTTATACATGGAAACACCATATATTTT CSVIHGNTIYF - TRBV29-1 - TRBJ1-3
TGTGCCAGCAGTGAACGGAGGCAGGGGCCGTATAGCAATCAGCCCCAGCATTTT CASSERRQGPYSNQPQHF - TRBV2 few TRBJ1-5
TGTGCCAGCAGCGTAGACCCGGGACAAAACCTACAACCCCTCCACTTT CASSVDPGQNLQPLHF - TRBV9 - TRBJ1-6
TGTGCCAGCACTTTACTAGCGGGAGGCCCAAATGAGCAGTTCTTC CASTLLAGGPNEQFF TRBD2 TRBV28 - TRBJ2-1
TGTGCCAGTAGTATCCTTCGGGGTGATGAGCAGTTCTTC CASSILRGDEQFF - TRBV19 once TRBJ2-1
TGTGCCAGCAGTTACTCGAGGCCCCCCCAAGAGACCCAGTACTTC CASSYSRPPQETQYF - TRBV6-5 - TRBJ2-5
TGTGCCAGCACCCAAACATTACAGGGGGAAGCTTTCTTT CASTQTLQGEAFF TRBD1 TRBV6-5 - TRBJ1-1
TGCGCCAGCAGCTTGGGGACGGACAGGCTTTATGGCTACACCTTC CASSLGTDRLYGYTF TRBD1 TRBV5-1 - TRBJ1-2
TGTGCCAGCAGTTCCCTGAGGCGGCCCCAGCATTTT CASSSLRRPQHF - TRBV28 - TRBJ1-5
TGTGCCAGCAGTAAGAGGGGGGGGAGCACTGAAGCTTTCTTT CASSKRGGSTEAFF - TRBV7-2 - TRBJ1-1
TGTGCCATCAGTGAACCCGGACAGGGCGTTGGCTACACCTTC CAISEPGQGVGYTF TRBD1 TRBV10-3 - TRBJ1-2
TGTGCCTGGAGTGTGGGGTTCAGGGGCTCTGGAAACACCATATATTTT CAWSVGFRGSGNTIYF - TRBV30 - TRBJ1-3
TGTGCCAGCAGCCAAGATCCGACAGCCTCCCCCGGCCACTATGGCTACACCTTC CASSQDPTASPGHYGYTF - TRBV3-1/TRBV3-2 - TRBJ1-2
TGTGCCAGTGGAAGTACAGGGGGCTCCGGAAACACCATATATTTT CASGSTGGSGNTIYF TRBD1 TRBV2 - TRBJ1-3
TGTGCCAGCACCTCGCCCTCTCAGGAGCAGTTCTTC CASTSPSQEQFF - TRBV5-4 - TRBJ2-1
TGTGCCAGCAGTGAAGTAGGCGGCCCATCACCCCTCCACTTT CASSEVGGPSPLHF - TRBV6-1 - TRBJ1-6